This is a list of T cell receptor beta chains from one sample in a study of identical twins. TCRdb re-called the 5' RACE reads through MiXCR, storing one row per CDR3 protein. This sample has hundreds of thousands of distinct CDR3 sequences, with approximately 18% found just once. This sample also belongs to another study, concerning T cells expressing NK-cell markers.

Sequencing input: PBMCs. These receptors were taken from a woman aged 18-30 years in good health. CDR3s include the opening cysteine and the closing phenylalanine or tryptophan. A D gene is named only where the DNA matches it firmly. Clone size appears in some rows only: once, few, many, or a class for an expanded clone.

V	D	size	J	DNA	CDR3
TRBV29-1	NA	few	TRBJ1-1	TGCAGCGTTCGACCGGTAAACACTGAAGCTTTCTTT	CSVRPVNTEAFF
TRBV27	NA	NA	TRBJ2-3	TGTGCCAGCAGGAGGGCAGATACGCAGTATTTT	CASRRADTQYF
TRBV3-1	NA	few	TRBJ1-2	TGTGCCAGCAGCCAAGCGAGTAGTGGTCGGGGCTACACCTTC	CASSQASSGRGYTF
TRBV5-1	NA	few	TRBJ2-1	TGCGCCAGCAGATCTTCCGGGACCCTCCGGATCAGTGAGCAGTTCTTC	CASRSSGTLRISEQFF
TRBV4-3	NA	many	TRBJ2-7	TGCGCCAGCAGCCCTGCCGGGGGTCATTCAACCTACGAGCAGTACTTC	CASSPAGGHSTYEQYF
TRBV6-1	NA	few	TRBJ2-3	TGTGCCAGCAGCCCCGGTAGAAGCTCCTCGCAGTATTTT	CASSPGRSSSQYF
TRBV10-3	NA	few	TRBJ1-1	TGTGCCATCAGTGAAACCGTACAGAGAAGGAACACTGAAGCTTTCTTT	CAISETVQRRNTEAFF
TRBV4-3	TRBD2	NA	TRBJ2-1	TGCGCCAGCAGCCACGAACTAGCGGGAAGTTACAATGAGCAGTTCTTC	CASSHELAGSYNEQFF
TRBV20-1	NA	NA	TRBJ2-7	TGCAGTGCTACTTCGAGGGGCACCTACGAGCAGTACTTC	CSATSRGTYEQYF
TRBV5-1	NA	few	TRBJ2-5	TGCGCCAGCAACTTAGAGGAGACCCAGTACTTC	CASNLEETQYF
TRBV15	NA	few	TRBJ2-7	TGTGCCACCAGCAGACCGACAGCCCCCTACGAGCAGTACTTC	CATSRPTAPYEQYF
TRBV24-1	NA	few	TRBJ2-6	TGTGCCACCAGTGATCCTTGGGGGGGCGTTGGGGCCAACGTCCTGACTTTC	CATSDPWGGVGANVLTF
TRBV7-9	NA	NA	TRBJ2-4	TGTGCCAGCAGCTTATCGTTGGGGACGGCCAAAAACATTCAGTACTTC	CASSLSLGTAKNIQYF
TRBV9	NA	NA	TRBJ2-1	TGTGCCAGCAGCGTAGCGGCGGGGGACAGCCTCGCCCCTGAGCAGTTCTTC	CASSVAAGDSLAPEQFF
TRBV11-2	NA	NA	TRBJ2-2	TGTGCCAGCAGCTCCCGCCCCGGACAGACCCGGCAGAACACCGGGGAGCTGTTTTTT	CASSSRPGQTRQNTGELFF
TRBV29-1	TRBD1	many	TRBJ2-7	TGCAGCGTCCTGACAGGGGGCTCCTACGAGCAGTACTTC	CSVLTGGSYEQYF
TRBV20-1	NA	few	TRBJ2-6	TGCAGTGCTGACCCCTCTGGGGCCAACGTCCTGACTTTC	CSADPSGANVLTF
TRBV20-1	TRBD1	NA	TRBJ2-7	TGCAGTGCTTTGGACAGGCCTTTTGCGGTGAGCTCCTACGAGCAGTACTTC	CSALDRPFAVSSYEQYF
TRBV10-3	NA	few	TRBJ2-3	TGTGCCATCAGCGAAGAGGGTGGAATTGGGCAGTATTTT	CAISEEGGIGQYF
TRBV20-1	NA	NA	TRBJ2-7	TGCAGTGCTAGTAACCCAAACTCCTACGAGCAGTACTTC	CSASNPNSYEQYF
TRBV20-1	NA	NA	TRBJ2-1	TGCAGTGCTCAAGTCCACGCGGGACGGGAGCAGTTCTTC	CSAQVHAGREQFF
TRBV7-2	NA	few	TRBJ1-6	TGTGCCAGCAGCCCTCGACTAGCTAGTTCACCCCTCCACTTT	CASSPRLASSPLHF
TRBV5-1	NA	NA	TRBJ2-7	TGCGCCAGCAGCTTAAACGGGCTCCGCGAGCAGTACTTC	CASSLNGLREQYF
TRBV20-1	TRBD2	few	TRBJ2-1	TGCAGTGCTAGAAAGAGCGGGGGCCGGAACAATGAGCAGTTCTTC	CSARKSGGRNNEQFF
TRBV12-3/TRBV12-4	NA	NA	TRBJ2-6	TGTGCCAGCAGTTTCTTGGCCCCCGGGGCCAACGTCCTGACTTTC	CASSFLAPGANVLTF
TRBV10-2	NA	NA	TRBJ2-6	TGCGCCATCAAGTCGTCTGGGGCCAACGTCCTGACTTTC	CAIKSSGANVLTF
TRBV16	NA	NA	TRBJ2-1	TGTGCCAGCAGCCAATCTAGGCAGGGATACAATGAGCAGTTCTTC	CASSQSRQGYNEQFF
TRBV20-1	TRBD1	NA	TRBJ2-7	TGCAGTGCTAGTCGGGGGACAGGGGTCCACGAGCAGTACTTC	CSASRGTGVHEQYF